The T cell receptor beta chain described here comes from a study of OX40 agonist ivuxolimab in advanced cancers. V was trimmed by 8 bases and J by 3 bases, leaving 7 bases between them. The length of the CDR3 is 11 residues. Sampling of blood occurred at baseline, cycle 4 day 1, and cycle 7 day 1. On this clone itself: What it recognizes is unknown.

Study results and caveats: In the 0.1 to 3.0 mg/kg range, CD4+ and CD8+ blood T cells had expanded clonally by week 6. There were, on average, more expanded clones in CD8+ T cells than in CD4+.

Generated by immunoSEQ multiplex PCR, the TCRdb table keeps only in-frame clones and is missing some. This sample has over 15,000 clones; 80% to 90% occur once, and the top ten carry around three quarters. The chain links TRBV23-1 to TRBJ1-1; no firm D call. TRBV23-1 is designated an ORF whose function remains uncertain. This clonotype originated in an adult with an advanced solid tumor such as melanoma, head and neck, liver or kidney cancer. This specimen consisted of CD4+ or CD8+ T cells sorted from blood, obtained in a trial of the OX40 agonist ivuxolimab. CDR3 sequence (DNA): TGCGCCAGCCGGTATTACACTGAAGCTTTCTTT. Protein product: CASRYYTEAFF.